The 16 T cell receptor beta chains below were found in one sample sequenced in a study of blood T cell repertoires in COVID-19. Sequencing was performed with immunoSEQ multiplex PCR; in TCRdb, only in-frame clones are kept and a portion is missing. Of approximately 160,000 clones detected, 70% to 85% appear once; the ten largest clones hold 5.5% to 8%. The sequencing sample was made of peripheral blood. All receptors derive from a woman aged 45-59 years in a cohort sampled during active or convalescent COVID-19.

This sequence joins TRBV24-1 and TRBJ2-6, with 7 positions matching TRBD1. Per germline, CDR1 KGHDR and CDR2 SFDVKD. V was clipped by 2 bases and J by 8 bases; unmatched bases: 2. This CDR3 comprises 14 residues. This CDR3 is CATSDYRGTNVLTF. CDR3 coding DNA: TGTGCCACCAGTGATTACAGGGGAACCAACGTCCTGACTTTC.

V and J are TRBV4-3 and TRBJ2-1; 8 nucleotides agree with TRBD1. The V gene end was trimmed by 4 bases and the J gene end by 7 bases; junction bases not matched to a gene: 6. Germline CDR1 LGHNA, CDR2 YSLEER. The CDR3 has 14 residues. CDR3 in amino acids: CASSPKTGVNEQFF. CDR3 nucleotides: TGCGCCAGCAGCCCTAAGACAGGGGTTAATGAGCAGTTCTTC.

The rearrangement uses TRBV15 and TRBJ2-7; TRBD1 agrees at 8 bases. CDR1 LNHNV and CDR2 YYDKDF come from the germline V gene (reference sequence). The CDR3 loop spans 12 amino acids. Losses at the gene ends were 9 bases for V and 1 base for J; bases not matched to a gene: 2. The CDR3 DNA follows: TGTGCCACTGGACAGGGATCCTACGAGCAGTACTTC. This translates into CATGQGSYEQYF.

This chain joins TRBV12-3 or TRBV12-4 and TRBJ1-1, with 7 bases fitting TRBD1. This CDR3 comprises 13 residues. V lost 6 bases and J lost 3; bases outside the gene matches: 4. The CDR3 region has the DNA TGTGCCAGCAGGATTACAGGGGACACTGAAGCTTTCTTT. It translates to CASRITGDTEAFF.

The chain's CDR3 is CASSLGSEMNTEAFF. The CDR3 nucleotides read TGTGCCAGCAGCTTGGGGTCGGAGATGAACACTGAAGCTTTCTTT. The chain is built from TRBV5-4 and TRBJ1-1; D is uncertain. With 0 bases removed from V and 0 bases from J, the gap between germline ends came to 9 bases. This CDR3 contains 15 residues. CDR1 is SGHNT and CDR2 is YYREEE in the germline V gene (reference sequence).

This rearrangement joins TRBV25-1 to TRBJ2-3, with a tentative D call TRBD2 (7 bases). The CDR3 loop spans 15 amino acids. V was shortened by 6 bases and J by 5 bases, with 18 bases between the two germline ends. Germline V gene sequence: CDR1 MGHDK, CDR2 SYGVNS. This CDR3 reads CASRGWGGPGDTQYF. The CDR3 nucleotides are TGTGCCAGCAGGGGGTGGGGGGGGCCAGGAGATACGCAGTATTTT.

V gene TRBV5-1 combines with J gene TRBJ1-2; 7 nucleotides match TRBD1. Trimming at V came to 4 bases and at J to 7 bases, leaving 7 bases not matched to a gene. In germline, CDR1 is SGHRS, CDR2 YFSETQ. There are 13 residues in the CDR3. This CDR3 reads CASSQGSGGGYTF. The CDR3 DNA reads TGCGCCAGCAGCCAGGGATCAGGGGGTGGCTACACCTTC.

The rearrangement links TRBV7-9 to TRBJ2-5; TRBD2 aligns across 8 bases. V shed 5 bases, J shed 3 bases, and the junction held 11 bases outside the gene matches. Germline CDR1 and CDR2: SEHNR and FQNEAQ (reference sequence). CDR3 length: 16 amino acids. The CDR3 protein is CASSPPSGGGKETQYF. CDR3 sequence (DNA): TGTGCCAGCAGCCCCCCGAGCGGGGGAGGCAAAGAGACCCAGTACTTC.

The CDR3 DNA reads TGTGCCAGCAGTTCGAATAGCGTGGGGGGGCATTCACCCCTCCACTTT. Translation: CASSSNSVGGHSPLHF. The rearrangement uses TRBV6-6 and TRBJ1-6; D perhaps matches TRBD1 (6 bases). V lost 4 bases and J 8 bases, leaving 18 bases between the germline ends. Germline loops: CDR1 MNHNY, CDR2 SVGAGI (reference sequence). The CDR3 length is 16 residues.

V gene TRBV25-1 combines with J gene TRBJ2-7; TRBD2 might be the D (7 bases). CDR1 and CDR2 from the germline V gene are MGHDK and SYGVNS. The CDR3 extends over 16 amino acids. Trimming stripped 0 bases from V and 1 base from J, with 13 bases between. The CDR3 coding sequence is TGTGCCAGCAGTGAATATGGCGGGGGCGCGTCCTACGAGCAGTACTTC. Its protein product is CASSEYGGGASYEQYF.

V usage is TRBV3-1 (or the pseudogene TRBV3-2) and J usage is TRBJ1-6; D call uncertain. Germline assignment: CDR1 LGHDT and CDR2 YNNKEL (reference sequence). Trimming removed 2 bases at V and 0 bases at J, with 11 bases between. The CDR3 spans 17 residues. The CDR3 loop is CASSQSLLSSYNSPLHF. The CDR3, as DNA: TGTGCCAGCAGCCAATCGCTCCTGAGCTCCTATAATTCACCCCTCCACTTT.

A note on this clone: The germline gene is not matched at one end of the junction; a read error may be the cause. This rearrangement joins TRBV30 to TRBJ2-5; D perhaps matches TRBD2 (5 bases). There are 13 residues in the CDR3. From germline, CDR1 is GTSNPN and CDR2 SVGIG (reference sequence). The CDR3 DNA is TGTACCTGGAGCCGGGGTTTGCCAGAGACCCAGTACTTC. This sequence encodes CTWSRGLPETQYF.

CDR3 coding DNA: TGTGCCAGTAGTAGGGGACTAGGGGTCACAGATACGCAGTATTTT. Protein sequence: CASSRGLGVTDTQYF. V is TRBV19 and J is TRBJ2-3; 8 nucleotides line up with TRBD2. The CDR3 extends over 15 amino acids. V lost 4 bases, J lost 2 bases, and 5 bases stayed unmatched. The V gene's germline CDR1 is LNHDA and CDR2 SQIVND (reference sequence).

The rearrangement joins TRBV7-2 to TRBJ1-4, with a tentative D call TRBD1 (5 bases). Germline CDR1 SGHTA, CDR2 FQGNSA. Trimming left V 4 bases short and J 6 bases short, with 15 bases between. The CDR3 contains 15 residues. The CDR3 DNA is TGTGCCAGCAGCTCCCAGGGATCGGTTTATGAAAAACTGTTTTTT. Protein: CASSSQGSVYEKLFF.

V is TRBV5-4 and J is TRBJ2-3, with 8 bases aligning to TRBD2. This CDR3 region has 16 residues. Germline trimming cut 3 bases from V and 1 base from J; bases unmatched to any gene: 7. CDR1 SGHNT and CDR2 YYREEE come from the germline V gene (reference sequence). The CDR3 region is CASSSSLRGGTDTQYF. Here the CDR3 DNA reads TGTGCCAGCAGCTCAAGTTTGCGGGGGGGCACAGATACGCAGTATTTT.

This clone occurred a few times. The chain links TRBV18 to TRBJ1-6, with 8 bases that match TRBD1. This CDR3 has 15 amino acids. CDR1 and CDR2 from the germline V gene are KGHSH and LQKENI. After removal of 3 bases from V and 6 bases from J, the junction contained 4 bases not matched to a gene. CDR3 in amino acids: CASSPAGGSNSPLHF. The DNA for the CDR3 is TGTGCCAGCTCACCGGCAGGGGGCTCTAATTCACCCCTCCACTTT.